This T cell receptor (beta chain) was observed in a study of glioma-infiltrating T cells after dendritic cell vaccination. Background on the study: Dendritic cells derived from monocytes and pulsed with autologous tumor lysate formed the vaccine.

Time point: after dendritic cell vaccination, including at tumor progression/relapse. Germline loops: CDR1 SNHLY, CDR2 FYNNEI. V lost 3 bases to trimming and J lost 7 bases; unmatched junction nucleotides: 10. The CDR3 is made up of 16 amino acids. Sequencing was performed with immunoSEQ multiplex PCR; in TCRdb, only in-frame clones are kept and a portion is missing. The table has 50,000 to 75,000 clones, over 65% seen once. Sequenced material: blood, taken after dendritic cell vaccination. The rearrangement joins TRBV2 to TRBJ2-5; the match to TRBD2 covers 11 bases. The receptor's source is a human donor with glioblastoma. CDR3 bases: TGTGCCAGCAGTGACCGGAGACTAGCGGGGTGGGGGACCCAGTACTTC. Translation gives CASSDRRLAGWGTQYF.